A selection of T cell receptor beta chains follows, all from one sample in a study of blood T cell repertoires in COVID-19. Sequenced by immunoSEQ multiplex PCR; TCRdb stores in-frame clones only, minus some. This table has 300,000 to 500,000 clones, around 87% appearing once. The sequenced sample was PBMCs or T cells enriched from blood (not recorded which). Receptors originate from a woman in her twenties or thirties with acute COVID-19. Both conserved end residues are part of each CDR3. Fields, in order: V gene, CDR3 protein.

V: TRBV28; CDR3: CASSQGGEATEAFF
V: TRBV20-1; CDR3: CSASPLGQGGNTIYF
V: TRBV13; CDR3: CASSFNTRYNEQFF
V: TRBV15; CDR3: CATSRDSWQSYHNEQFF
V: TRBV27; CDR3: CASSLTVNYGYTF
V: TRBV7-9; CDR3: CASRTGFREQYF
V: TRBV7-9; CDR3: CASRFDRADMSGYTF
V: TRBV6-2/TRBV6-3; CDR3: CASSNKTGVVEAFF
V: TRBV3-1/TRBV3-2; CDR3: CASSQPTSGGANRGHNEQFF
V: TRBV23-1; CDR3: CASSPRGDYEQYF
V: TRBV6-5; CDR3: CASSQGARGNQPQHF
V: TRBV21-1; CDR3: CASSTRGFSGNTIYF
V: TRBV5-1; CDR3: CASSLGSLRGTGELFF
V: TRBV5-1; CDR3: CASSPRDREGYTF
V: TRBV6-5; CDR3: CATTGGKNTEAFF
V: TRBV5-5; CDR3: CASSLATVATDTQYF
V: TRBV9; CDR3: CASSPGAFSYNEQFF
V: TRBV4-2; CDR3: CASSQELTLAGNTIYF
V: TRBV20-1; CDR3: CSASRAGEQYF
V: TRBV5-1; CDR3: CASSLRTGTVSYEQYF
V: TRBV24-1; CDR3: CATSDSLRAGGSTDTQYF
V: TRBV6-5; CDR3: CASSYRQGNGYTF
V: TRBV7-2; CDR3: CASSLGTGPNYGYTF